The clone carrying this TCR beta chain occurred a few times. Regarding time point: neoterminal ileum biopsy at postoperative endoscopy, about 6 months after surgery. The sample belongs to a study of T cell repertoires in ileal Crohn's disease. Clones were read by immunoSEQ multiplex PCR, and TCRdb kept only the in-frame ones, dropping some. The sample records about 10,000 clones, around 80% being singletons. Input material: ileal tissue. This TCR came from an adult with Crohn's disease.

CDR3 nucleotide sequence: TGTGCCAGCAGTCGGACAGGGGAAGATGAAAAACTGTTTTTT. This codes for CASSRTGEDEKLFF. The V and J genes are TRBV6-4 and TRBJ1-4; 9 positions match TRBD1. The trim removed 5 bases at V and 6 bases at J, leaving 4 bases unmatched. Germline loops: CDR1 MRHNA, CDR2 SNTAGT. The CDR3 extends over 14 amino acids.